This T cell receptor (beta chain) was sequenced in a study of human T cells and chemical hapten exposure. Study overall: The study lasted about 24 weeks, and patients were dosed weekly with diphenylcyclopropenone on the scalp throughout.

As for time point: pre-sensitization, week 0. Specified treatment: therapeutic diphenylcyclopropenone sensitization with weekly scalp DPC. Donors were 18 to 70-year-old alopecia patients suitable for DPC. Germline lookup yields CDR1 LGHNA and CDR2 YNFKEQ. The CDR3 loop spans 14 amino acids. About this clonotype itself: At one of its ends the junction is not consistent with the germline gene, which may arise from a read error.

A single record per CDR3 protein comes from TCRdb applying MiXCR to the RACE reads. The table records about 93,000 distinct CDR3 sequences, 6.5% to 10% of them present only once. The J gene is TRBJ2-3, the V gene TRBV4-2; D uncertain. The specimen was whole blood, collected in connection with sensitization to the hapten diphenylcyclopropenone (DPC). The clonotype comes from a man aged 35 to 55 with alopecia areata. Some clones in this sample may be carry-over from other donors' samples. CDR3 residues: CASTQGFATDTQYF. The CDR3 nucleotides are TGTGCCAGCACCCAAGGGTTTGCCACAGATACGCAGTATTTT.